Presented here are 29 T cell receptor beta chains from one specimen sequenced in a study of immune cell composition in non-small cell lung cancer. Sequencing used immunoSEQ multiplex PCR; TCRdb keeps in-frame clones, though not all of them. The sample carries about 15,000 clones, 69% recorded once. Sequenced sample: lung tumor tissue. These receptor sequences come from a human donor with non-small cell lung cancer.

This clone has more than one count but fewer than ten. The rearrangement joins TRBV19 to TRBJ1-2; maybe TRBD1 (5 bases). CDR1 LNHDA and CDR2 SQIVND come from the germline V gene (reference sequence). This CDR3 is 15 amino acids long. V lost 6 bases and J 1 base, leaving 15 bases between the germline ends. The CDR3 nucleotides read TGTGCCAGTAGGACTGACAGATATCTTAACTATGGCTACACCTTC. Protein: CASRTDRYLNYGYTF.

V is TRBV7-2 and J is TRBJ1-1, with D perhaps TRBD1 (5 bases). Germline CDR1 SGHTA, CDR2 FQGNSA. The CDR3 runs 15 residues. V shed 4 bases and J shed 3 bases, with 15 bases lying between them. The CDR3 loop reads CASSSFRGMDTEAFF. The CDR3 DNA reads TGTGCCAGCAGCTCGTTCCGGGGGATGGACACTGAAGCTTTCTTT. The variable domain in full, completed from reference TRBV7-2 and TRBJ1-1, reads GAGVSQSPSNKVTEKGKDVELRCDPISGHTALYWYRQSLGQGLEFLIYFQGNSAPDKSGLPSDRFSAERTGGSVSTLTIQRTQQEDSAVYLCASSSFRGMDTEAFFGQGTRLTVV.

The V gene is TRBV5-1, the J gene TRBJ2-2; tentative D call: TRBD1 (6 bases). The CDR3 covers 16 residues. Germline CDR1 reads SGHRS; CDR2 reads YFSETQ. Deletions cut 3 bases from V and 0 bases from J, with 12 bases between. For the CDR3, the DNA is TGCGCCAGCAGCTCATGGACAGTTACGAACACCGGGGAGCTGTTTTTT. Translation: CASSSWTVTNTGELFF.

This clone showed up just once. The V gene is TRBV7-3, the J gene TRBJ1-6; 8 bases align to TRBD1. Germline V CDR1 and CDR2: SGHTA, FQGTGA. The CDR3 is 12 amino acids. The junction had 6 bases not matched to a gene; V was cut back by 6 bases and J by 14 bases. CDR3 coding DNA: TGTGCCAGCAGTCAAGGGACAGGCTCCCTCCACTTT. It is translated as CASSQGTGSLHF.

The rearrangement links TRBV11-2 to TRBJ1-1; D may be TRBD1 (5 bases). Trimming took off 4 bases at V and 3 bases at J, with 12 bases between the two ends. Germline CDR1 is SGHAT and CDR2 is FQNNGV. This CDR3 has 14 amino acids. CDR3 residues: CASSSQGWYTEAFF. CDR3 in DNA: TGTGCCAGCAGCTCGCAGGGTTGGTACACTGAAGCTTTCTTT. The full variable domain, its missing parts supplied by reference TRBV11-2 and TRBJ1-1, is EAGVAQSPRYKIIEKRQSVAFWCNPISGHATLYWYQQILGQGPKLLIQFQNNGVVDDSQLPKDRFSAERLKGVDSTLKIQPAKLEDSAVYLCASSSQGWYTEAFFGQGTRLTVV.

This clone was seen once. The CDR3 loop is CASIPTEDDYNEQFF. The CDR3 coding sequence is TGTGCCAGCATACCTACGGAGGATGACTACAATGAGCAGTTCTTC. V is TRBV6-9 and J is TRBJ2-1, with D perhaps matching TRBD2 (5 bases). The CDR3 is 15 residues long. In germline, CDR1 is MNHGY, CDR2 SVAAGI. The V and J ends lost 7 bases and 3 bases respectively, with 16 bases between them.

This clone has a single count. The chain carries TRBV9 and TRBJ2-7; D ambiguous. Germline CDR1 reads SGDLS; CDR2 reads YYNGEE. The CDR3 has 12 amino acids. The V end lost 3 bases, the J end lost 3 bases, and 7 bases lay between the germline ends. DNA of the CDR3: TGTGCCAGCAGCGGCCTAGGCTACGAGCAGTACTTC. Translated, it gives CASSGLGYEQYF.

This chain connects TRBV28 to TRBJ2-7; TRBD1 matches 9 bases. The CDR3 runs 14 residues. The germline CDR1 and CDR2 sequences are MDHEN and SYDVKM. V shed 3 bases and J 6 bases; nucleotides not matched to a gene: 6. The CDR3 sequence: CASSFLQGAAEQYF. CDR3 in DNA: TGTGCCAGCAGTTTTTTACAGGGGGCAGCCGAGCAGTACTTC.

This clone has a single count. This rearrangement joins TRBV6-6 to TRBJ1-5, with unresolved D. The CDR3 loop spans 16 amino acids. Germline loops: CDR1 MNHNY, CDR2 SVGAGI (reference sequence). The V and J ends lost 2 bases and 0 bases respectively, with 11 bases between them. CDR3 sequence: CASSYPWTNSNQPQHF. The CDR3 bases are TGTGCCAGCAGTTACCCCTGGACTAATAGCAATCAGCCCCAGCATTTT.

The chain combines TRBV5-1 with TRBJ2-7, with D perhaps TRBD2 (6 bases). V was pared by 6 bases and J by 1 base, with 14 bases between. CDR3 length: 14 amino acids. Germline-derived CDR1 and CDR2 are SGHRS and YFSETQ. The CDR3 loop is CASTGVSSSYEQYF. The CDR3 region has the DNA TGCGCCAGCACGGGGGTCAGCTCGTCCTACGAGCAGTACTTC.

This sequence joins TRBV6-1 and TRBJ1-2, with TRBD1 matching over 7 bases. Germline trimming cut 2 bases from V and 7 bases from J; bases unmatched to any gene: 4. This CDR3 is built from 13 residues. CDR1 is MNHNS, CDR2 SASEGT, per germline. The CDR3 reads CASSETRGFGYTF. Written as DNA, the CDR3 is TGTGCCAGCAGTGAAACCAGGGGGTTTGGCTACACCTTC.

CDR3 sequence (DNA): TGTGCTAGTGGTTTGGTCCCGGTTCTGGGCAGGGGGCAAAAGCAGCCCCAGCATTTT. Translating gives CASGLVPVLGRGQKQPQHF. V gene TRBV12-5 combines with J gene TRBJ1-5; the match to TRBD1 covers 8 bases. This CDR3 spans 19 amino acids. V lost 0 bases and J lost 7; bases outside the gene matches: 17. The germline CDR1 and CDR2 sequences are LGHNT and FRNRAP.

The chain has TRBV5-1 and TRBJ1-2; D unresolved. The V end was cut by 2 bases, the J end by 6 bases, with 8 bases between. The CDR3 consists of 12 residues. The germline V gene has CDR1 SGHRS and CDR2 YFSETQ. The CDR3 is CASSFTLDGYTF. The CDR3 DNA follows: TGCGCCAGCAGCTTTACTTTGGATGGCTACACCTTC.

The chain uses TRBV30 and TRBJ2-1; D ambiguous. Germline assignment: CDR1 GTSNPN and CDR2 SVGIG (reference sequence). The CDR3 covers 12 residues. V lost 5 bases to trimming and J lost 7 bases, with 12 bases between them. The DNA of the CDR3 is TGTGCCTGGGGGCCCTGGAAAAATGAGCAGTTCTTC. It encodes CAWGPWKNEQFF. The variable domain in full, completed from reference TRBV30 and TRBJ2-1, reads SQTIHQWPATLVQPVGSPLSLECTVEGTSNPNLYWYRQAAGRGLQLLFYSVGIGQISSEVPQNLSASRPQDRQFILSSKKLLLSDSGFYLCAWGPWKNEQFFGPGTRLTVL.

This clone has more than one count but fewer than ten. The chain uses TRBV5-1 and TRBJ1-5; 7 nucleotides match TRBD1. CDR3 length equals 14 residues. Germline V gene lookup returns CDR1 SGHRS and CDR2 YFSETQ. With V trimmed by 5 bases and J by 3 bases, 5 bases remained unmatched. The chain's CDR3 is CASSRDSFNQPQHF. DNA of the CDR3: TGCGCCAGCAGTAGGGACAGCTTCAATCAGCCCCAGCATTTT.

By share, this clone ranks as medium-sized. CDR3 in amino acids: CASSVEQGGNTGELFF. CDR3 in DNA: TGTGCCAGCAGCGTAGAGCAGGGTGGTAACACCGGGGAGCTGTTTTTT. This chain joins TRBV9 and TRBJ2-2; the D gene is possibly TRBD1 (5 bases). This CDR3 is 16 amino acids long. V gave up 0 bases and J gave up 2 bases, with 11 bases separating them. CDR1 and CDR2 (germline): SGDLS, YYNGEE.

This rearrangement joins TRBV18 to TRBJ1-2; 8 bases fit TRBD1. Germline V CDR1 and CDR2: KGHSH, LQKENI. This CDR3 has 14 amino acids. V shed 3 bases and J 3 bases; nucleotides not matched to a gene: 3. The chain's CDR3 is CASSPTGQDYGYTF. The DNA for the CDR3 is TGTGCCAGCTCACCGACGGGACAGGACTATGGCTACACCTTC. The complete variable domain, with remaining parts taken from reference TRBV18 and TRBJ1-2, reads NAGVMQNPRHLVRRRGQEARLRCSPMKGHSHVYWYRQLPEEGLKFMVYLQKENIIDESGMPKERFSAEFPKEGPSILRIQQVVRGDSAAYFCASSPTGQDYGYTFGSGTRLTVV.

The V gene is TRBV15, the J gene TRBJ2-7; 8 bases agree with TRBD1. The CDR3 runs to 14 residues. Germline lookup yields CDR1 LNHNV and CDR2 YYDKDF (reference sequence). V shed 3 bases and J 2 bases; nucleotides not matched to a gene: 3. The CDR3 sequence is CATSRDRDTYEQYF. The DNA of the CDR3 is TGTGCCACCAGCAGGGACAGGGACACCTACGAGCAGTACTTC.

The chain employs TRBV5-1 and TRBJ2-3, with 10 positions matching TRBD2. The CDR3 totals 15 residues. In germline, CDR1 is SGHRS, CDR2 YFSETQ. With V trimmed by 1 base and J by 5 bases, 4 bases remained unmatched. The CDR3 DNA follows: TGCGCCAGCAGCTTGCTAGCGGGGGCGGGAGATACGCAGTATTTT. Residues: CASSLLAGAGDTQYF.

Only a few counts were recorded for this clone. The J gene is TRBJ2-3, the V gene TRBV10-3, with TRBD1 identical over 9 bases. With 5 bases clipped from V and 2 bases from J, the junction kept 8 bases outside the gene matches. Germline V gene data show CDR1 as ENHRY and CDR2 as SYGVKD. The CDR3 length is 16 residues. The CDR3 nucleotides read TGTGCCATCAGTACAACAGGGGGCGCGGACACAGATACGCAGTATTTT. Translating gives CAISTTGGADTDTQYF.

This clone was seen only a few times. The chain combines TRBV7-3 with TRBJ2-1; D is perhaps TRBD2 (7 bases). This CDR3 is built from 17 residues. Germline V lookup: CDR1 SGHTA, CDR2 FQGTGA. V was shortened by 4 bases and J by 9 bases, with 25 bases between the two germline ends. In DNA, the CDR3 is TGTGCCAGCAGCTCACCCCTTGGGGGGGCACAATGGGGTGAGCAGTTCTTC. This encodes CASSSPLGGAQWGEQFF.

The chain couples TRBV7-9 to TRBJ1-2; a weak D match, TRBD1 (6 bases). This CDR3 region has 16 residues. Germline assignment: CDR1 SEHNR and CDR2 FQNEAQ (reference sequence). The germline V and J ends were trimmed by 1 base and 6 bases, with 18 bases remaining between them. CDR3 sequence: CASSLVGQGKGNGYTF. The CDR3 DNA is TGTGCCAGCAGCTTAGTAGGGCAGGGGAAAGGGAATGGCTACACCTTC.

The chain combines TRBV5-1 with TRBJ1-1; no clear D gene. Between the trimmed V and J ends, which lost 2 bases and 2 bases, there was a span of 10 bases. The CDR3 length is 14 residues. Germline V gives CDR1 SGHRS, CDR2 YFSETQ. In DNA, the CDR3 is TGCGCCAGCAGCTTCGGGATACTCAACACTGAAGCTTTCTTT. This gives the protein CASSFGILNTEAFF.

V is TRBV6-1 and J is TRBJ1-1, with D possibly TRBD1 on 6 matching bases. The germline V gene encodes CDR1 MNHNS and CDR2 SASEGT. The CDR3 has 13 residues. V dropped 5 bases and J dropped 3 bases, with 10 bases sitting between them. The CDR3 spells CASSLTGDTEAFF. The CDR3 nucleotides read TGTGCCAGCAGTCTGACAGGAGACACTGAAGCTTTCTTT.

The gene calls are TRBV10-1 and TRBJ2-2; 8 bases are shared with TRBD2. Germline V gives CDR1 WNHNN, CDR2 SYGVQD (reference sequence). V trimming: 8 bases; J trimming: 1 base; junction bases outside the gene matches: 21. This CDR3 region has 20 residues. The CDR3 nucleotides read TGCGCCAGCCTCCGAGAGAGACGGGGGGGCCCTCACTTGAACACCGGGGAGCTGTTTTTT. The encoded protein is CASLRERRGGPHLNTGELFF.

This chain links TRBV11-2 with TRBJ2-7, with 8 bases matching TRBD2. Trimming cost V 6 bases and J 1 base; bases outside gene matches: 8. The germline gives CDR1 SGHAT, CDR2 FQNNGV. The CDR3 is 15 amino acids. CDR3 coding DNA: TGTGCCAGCAGACAGGGACTAGGTTCGTCCTACGAGCAGTACTTC. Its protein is CASRQGLGSSYEQYF.

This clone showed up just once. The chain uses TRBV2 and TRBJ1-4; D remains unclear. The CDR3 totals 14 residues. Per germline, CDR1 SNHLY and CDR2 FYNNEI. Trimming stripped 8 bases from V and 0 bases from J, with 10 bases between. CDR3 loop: CASLGYATNEKLFF. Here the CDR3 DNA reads TGTGCCAGCCTCGGTTATGCAACTAATGAAAAACTGTTTTTT.

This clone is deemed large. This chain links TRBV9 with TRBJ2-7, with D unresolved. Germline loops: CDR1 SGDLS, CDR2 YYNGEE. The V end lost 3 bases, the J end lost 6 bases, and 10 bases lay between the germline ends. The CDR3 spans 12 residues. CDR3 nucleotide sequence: TGTGCCAGCAGCGATACATCGGGCGAGCAGTACTTC. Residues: CASSDTSGEQYF.

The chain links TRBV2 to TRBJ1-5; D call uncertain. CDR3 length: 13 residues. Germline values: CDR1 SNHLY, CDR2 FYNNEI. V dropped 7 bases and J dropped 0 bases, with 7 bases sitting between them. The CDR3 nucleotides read TGTGCCAGCACCGGTGATAGCAATCAGCCCCAGCATTTT. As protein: CASTGDSNQPQHF.